Shown below are 27 T cell receptor beta chains from a single sample sequenced in a study of glioma-infiltrating T cells after dendritic cell vaccination. Time point specified: after dendritic cell vaccination, including at tumor progression/relapse. The table came from immunoSEQ multiplex PCR; TCRdb's copy has only in-frame clones and leaves some out. The repertoire holds approximately 93,000 clones, around 84% seen once, with 8.5% in the top ten. The sequencing used blood, collected after dendritic cell vaccination. The receptors were gathered from a human donor with glioblastoma.

The chain joins TRBV9 to TRBJ1-2, with TRBD1 matching over 8 bases. Germline loops: CDR1 SGDLS, CDR2 YYNGEE. The CDR3 runs to 14 residues. V lost 2 bases to trimming and J lost 4 bases; unmatched junction nucleotides: 4. CDR3 residues: CASSVGDRLYGYTF. CDR3 nucleotides: TGTGCCAGCAGCGTGGGGGACAGGCTCTATGGCTACACCTTC.

V gene TRBV5-8 combines with J gene TRBJ2-3; 8 positions agree with TRBD1. The CDR3 consists of 13 residues. The trim removed 8 bases at V and 4 bases at J, leaving 6 bases unmatched. The germline V gene encodes CDR1 SGHTS and CDR2 YDEGEE. The CDR3 here is CASRLQGADTQYF. CDR3 bases: TGTGCCAGTAGATTACAGGGGGCAGATACGCAGTATTTT.

The chain links TRBV13 to TRBJ2-7; 8 bases are shared with TRBD2. CDR1 is PRHDT and CDR2 is FYEKMQ in the germline V gene (reference sequence). The ends lost 5 bases at V and 3 bases at J; junction bases unmatched: 6. This CDR3 has 14 amino acids. The CDR3 DNA sequence: TGTGCCAGCAGCCTCACCGGGACTAGCTACGAGCAGTACTTC. This encodes CASSLTGTSYEQYF.

The chain combines TRBV27 with TRBJ1-2; D possibly corresponds to TRBD1 (6 bases). Trimming stripped 8 bases from V and 5 bases from J, with 21 bases between. Germline V gene lookup returns CDR1 MNHEY and CDR2 SMNVEV (reference sequence). The CDR3 consists of 15 residues. CDR3 nucleotides: TGTGCCAGCTCCGTCCGGGACACTAATACTTATGGCTACACCTTC. Protein product: CASSVRDTNTYGYTF.

The J gene is TRBJ1-2, the V gene TRBV29-1; 7 bases map to TRBD1. The V gene's germline CDR1 is SQVTM and CDR2 ANQGSEA. With V trimmed by 2 bases and J by 7 bases, 4 bases remained unmatched. CDR3 size: 12 residues. CDR3: CSVEKTGLGYTF. As DNA, the CDR3 is TGCAGCGTTGAAAAGACAGGGCTTGGCTACACCTTC. Supplemented by reference TRBV29-1 and TRBJ1-2, the full variable domain reads SAVISQKPSRDICQRGTSLTIQCQVDSQVTMMFWYRQQPGQSLTLIATANQGSEATYESGFVIDKFPISRPNLTFSTLTVSNMSPEDSSIYLCSVEKTGLGYTFGSGTRLTVV.

This chain links TRBV5-4 with TRBJ2-5; 10 nucleotides line up with TRBD1. Losses at the gene ends were 4 bases for V and 2 bases for J; bases not matched to a gene: 8. Germline CDR1 and CDR2: SGHNT and YYREEE (reference sequence). The CDR3 extends over 16 amino acids. CDR3 amino acids: CASSPGQGERQETQYF. CDR3 DNA: TGTGCCAGCAGCCCAGGACAGGGGGAGAGGCAAGAGACCCAGTACTTC. Drawing the rest from reference TRBV5-4 and TRBJ2-5, the complete variable domain is ETGVTQSPTHLIKTRGQQVTLRCSSQSGHNTVSWYQQALGQGPQFIFQYYREEENGRGNFPPRFSGLQFPNYSSELNVNALELDDSALYLCASSPGQGERQETQYFGPGTRLLVL.

The rearrangement links TRBV19 to TRBJ2-3; TRBD2 is a possible D gene (7 bases). The V end lost 7 bases, the J end lost 6 bases, and 17 bases lay between the germline ends. Germline loops: CDR1 LNHDA, CDR2 SQIVND (reference sequence). The CDR3 totals 14 residues. The CDR3 protein is CASKQGGAGDTQYF. The CDR3 region has the DNA TGTGCCAGTAAACAAGGGGGGGCCGGGGATACGCAGTATTTT.

Here the CDR3 DNA reads TGTGCCAGCATTAGCGGGAAGACCTACAATGAGCAGTTCTTC. This gives the protein CASISGKTYNEQFF. The chain combines TRBV25-1 with TRBJ2-1, with TRBD2 matching over 8 bases. With 7 bases clipped from V and 2 bases from J, the junction kept 4 bases outside the gene matches. CDR1 and CDR2 (germline): MGHDK, SYGVNS. CDR3 length equals 14 residues.

The CDR3 loop is CASSPTSGPGSYNEQFF. CDR3 in DNA: TGTGCCAGCTCACCGACTAGCGGGCCGGGGTCCTACAATGAGCAGTTCTTC. The V gene is TRBV18, the J gene TRBJ2-1; 10 bases line up with TRBD2. V dropped 3 bases and J dropped 1; count of bases not matched to a gene: 6. The CDR3 length is 17 residues. In germline, CDR1 is KGHSH, CDR2 LQKENI.

The chain joins TRBV5-4 to TRBJ1-2, with D perhaps TRBD1 (6 bases). The CDR3 extends over 15 amino acids. V lost 2 bases, J lost 5 bases, and 16 bases lay in between. The germline V gene encodes CDR1 SGHNT and CDR2 YYREEE (reference sequence). CDR3 in DNA: TGTGCCAGCAGCTTCCCCGGGGAAGGGGGTTATGGCTACACCTTC. Translation gives CASSFPGEGGYGYTF.

This clone has just a few counts. The CDR3 DNA reads as TGTGCCAGCAGTGTCACTGAAACCAATGAGCAGTTCTTC. It codes for CASSVTETNEQFF. This chain connects TRBV6-4 to TRBJ2-1; D is ambiguous. The CDR3 is 13 residues long. The V gene's germline CDR1 is MRHNA and CDR2 SNTAGT. The ends were cut back, 4 bases at V and 6 bases at J, with 10 bases in the middle.

This chain joins TRBV6-1 and TRBJ2-7, with 16 bases that match TRBD2. CDR3 length: 15 residues. J lost 3 bases, V lost 8 bases, and 4 bases had no gene match. Germline CDR1 is MNHNS and CDR2 is SASEGT. Here the CDR3 reads CASLGLAGGIYEQYF. The CDR3 DNA is TGTGCCAGCTTGGGACTAGCGGGAGGGATCTACGAGCAGTACTTC.

The gene calls are TRBV9 and TRBJ1-3; weak D call: TRBD1 (6 bases). CDR1 and CDR2 from the germline V gene are SGDLS and YYNGEE. Trimming removed 3 bases at V and 0 bases at J, with 19 bases between. The CDR3 covers 18 residues. The CDR3 DNA sequence: TGTGCCAGCAGCGCGAGAGCCTCCGTACAGGGCTCTGGAAACACCATATATTTT. Its protein product is CASSARASVQGSGNTIYF.

This clone was found a few times. The rearrangement links TRBV28 to TRBJ2-7, with D uncertain. CDR3 length: 15 residues. CDR1 is MDHEN, CDR2 SYDVKM, per germline. V lost 4 bases, J lost 0 bases, and 13 bases lay in between. CDR3: CASSSPLGHSYEQYF. DNA of the CDR3: TGTGCCAGCAGTTCACCTTTGGGCCACTCCTACGAGCAGTACTTC.

This chain uses TRBV4-1 with TRBJ1-2, with D tentatively TRBD1 (5 bases). From germline, CDR1 is MGHRA and CDR2 YSYEKL. The CDR3 length is 12 residues. Trimming left V 2 bases short and J 13 bases short, with 14 bases between. For the CDR3, the DNA is TGCGCCAGCAGCCAACTGACAGCTTCTTTCACCTTC. Encoded protein: CASSQLTASFTF.

This clone came up a few times. CDR3 amino acids: CASSLSQGLYEQYF. As DNA, the CDR3 is TGTGCCAGCAGTTTATCCCAGGGATTATACGAGCAGTACTTC. The J gene is TRBJ2-7, the V gene TRBV28; possible D gene TRBD1, 5 bases. Germline values: CDR1 MDHEN, CDR2 SYDVKM. This CDR3 is built from 14 residues. Trimming pared 1 base from V and 4 bases from J, leaving 11 bases between.

This clone came up a few times. It differs at one base from a far larger clone, so likely a read error. The chain uses TRBV15 and TRBJ1-5; 9 bases match TRBD1. The CDR3 is 15 residues long. From germline, CDR1 is LNHNV and CDR2 YYDKDF (reference sequence). Germline trimming cut 7 bases from V and 4 bases from J; bases unmatched to any gene: 8. The CDR3 region is CATTWDRELNQPQHF. The CDR3 DNA follows: TGTGCCACCACTTGGGACAGGGAGCTAAATCAGCCCCAGCATTTT.

The chain employs TRBV18 and TRBJ2-2; TRBD2 agrees at 7 bases. CDR1 KGHSH and CDR2 LQKENI come from the germline V gene. The CDR3 is 13 amino acids. V gave up 6 bases and J gave up 7 bases; unmatched junction bases: 5. The CDR3 spells CASSRGSGGELFF. DNA for the CDR3: TGTGCCAGCTCTCGCGGGAGCGGCGGGGAGCTGTTTTTT.

The V call is TRBV2, the J call TRBJ1-1; D remains ambiguous. V lost 4 bases, J lost 11 bases, and 17 bases lay in between. The CDR3 extends over 13 amino acids. Germline CDR1 is SNHLY and CDR2 is FYNNEI. CDR3 DNA: TGTGCCAGCAGTGGTTCGACCCTCTTAGCGGCTTTCTTT. Amino acids: CASSGSTLLAAFF.

This sequence joins TRBV7-2 and TRBJ2-1, with D hard to call. Trimming cost V 6 bases and J 4 bases, with 13 bases left between them. This CDR3 spans 14 amino acids. Germline CDR1 SGHTA, CDR2 FQGNSA. CDR3 in amino acids: CASSVEDQYNEQFF. CDR3 bases: TGTGCCAGCAGTGTTGAGGATCAATACAATGAGCAGTTCTTC.

A few counts support this clone. The CDR3 DNA reads as TGTGCCAGTATTGCAACTAATGAAAAACTGTTTTTT. Protein: CASIATNEKLFF. V gene TRBV2 combines with J gene TRBJ1-4; D gene ambiguous. This CDR3 region has 12 residues. Germline CDR1 SNHLY, CDR2 FYNNEI. V dropped 9 bases and J dropped 0 bases, with 5 bases sitting between them.

This clone has only a few counts. The chain has TRBV6-5 and TRBJ2-7; 9 bases are shared with TRBD1. The CDR3 has 13 amino acids. CDR1 is MNHEY and CDR2 is SVGAGI in the germline V gene. Unmatched junction bases numbered 2, after V lost 5 bases and J lost 3 bases. The CDR3 here is CASSLDRGYEQYF. The CDR3 DNA sequence: TGTGCCAGCAGTCTGGACAGGGGCTACGAGCAGTACTTC.

The rearrangement links TRBV19 to TRBJ2-3; the match to TRBD1 covers 8 bases. Germline V gives CDR1 LNHDA, CDR2 SQIVND (reference sequence). The CDR3 contains 14 residues. Losses at the gene ends were 4 bases for V and 10 bases for J; bases not matched to a gene: 10. The CDR3 bases are TGTGCCAGTAGTAAAAAATCACAGGGGGTTGCGCAGTATTTT. This sequence encodes CASSKKSQGVAQYF.

J is TRBJ1-2 and V is TRBV11-2; 7 bases line up with TRBD1. V shed 3 bases, J shed 4 bases, and the junction held 5 bases outside the gene matches. The length of the CDR3 is 14 residues. Germline CDR1 and CDR2: SGHAT and FQNNGV. CDR3 bases: TGTGCCAGCAGCTTGGCCGGGACAGCCTATGGCTACACCTTC. It specifies CASSLAGTAYGYTF.

The chain joins TRBV5-6 to TRBJ1-6; a possible D gene is TRBD1 (6 bases). The CDR3 has 15 amino acids. With 2 bases removed from V and 7 bases from J, the gap between germline ends came to 13 bases. The V gene's germline CDR1 is SGHDT and CDR2 YYEEEE. DNA of the CDR3: TGTGCCAGCAGCTTAGGACAGTATCCCAATTCACCCCTCCACTTT. This translates into CASSLGQYPNSPLHF. Variable domain in full (rest from reference TRBV5-6 and TRBJ1-6): DAGVTQSPTHLIKTRGQQVTLRCSPKSGHDTVSWYQQALGQGPQFIFQYYEEEERQRGNFPDRFSGHQFPNYSSELNVNALLLGDSALYLCASSLGQYPNSPLHFGNGTRLTVT.

The rearrangement joins TRBV6-5 to TRBJ2-7, with D hard to call. Trimming stripped 4 bases from V and 1 base from J, with 14 bases between. In germline, CDR1 is MNHEY, CDR2 SVGAGI. The CDR3 is 15 residues long. This CDR3 reads CASSSPQSLSYEQYF. DNA for the CDR3: TGTGCCAGCAGTTCCCCCCAGTCCCTTTCCTACGAGCAGTACTTC.

V and J are TRBV6-1 and TRBJ2-1; 8 bases are a match to TRBD2. The CDR3 loop spans 17 amino acids. The germline V gene encodes CDR1 MNHNS and CDR2 SASEGT. The ends lost 3 bases at V and 5 bases at J; junction bases unmatched: 12. The DNA for the CDR3 is TGTGCCAGCAGTGACCCTTTGGGAAGCGGGAGAGACAATGAGCAGTTCTTC. It specifies CASSDPLGSGRDNEQFF.